The clone carrying this T cell receptor (beta chain) was detected only once. The data originate from a study of response to subunit inactivated influenza vaccine. The CDR3 spans 14 residues. V was trimmed by 7 bases and J by 4 bases, leaving 11 bases between them. CDR1 MNHNS and CDR2 SASEGT come from the germline V gene. MiXCR, run by TCRdb on the RT-PCR reads, gives a single entry per CDR3 protein. The table has 150,000 to 200,000 distinct CDR3 sequences, over 9.5% seen once. Separately, the same data were catalogued under a study of T cells expressing NK-cell markers. That paper notes: Generation of TCR beta cDNA was performed by 5'RACE template switching incorporating UMIs. Seropositivity for HCMV was found in seven of the eight sequenced donors, with one seronegative. NKG2C+ dominant clonotypes from a handful of donors made up about 1.0-7.5% of CD8+ T cells.

The chain employs TRBV6-1 and TRBJ1-6; TRBD1 is a possible D gene (5 bases). This receptor was obtained from a man in his forties or fifties who received an inactivated influenza vaccine. The source material was CD8+ T cells sorted from PBMCs, sampled approximately 12 days after vaccination. The CDR3 DNA sequence: TGTGCCAGCAATGGTAGACAGTATAATTCACCCCTCCACTTT. Translating it yields CASNGRQYNSPLHF.